In this sample, the clone carrying this TCR beta chain turned up a few times. The antigen remains undetermined. CDR3 size: 15 residues. Germline-derived CDR1 and CDR2 are SGHKS and YYEKEE (reference sequence). The junction had 9 bases not matched to a gene; V was cut back by 3 bases and J by 8 bases. The data derive from a study of T-cell reconstitution after alpha-beta-depleted transplantation in children. Whole-study findings and limits: Diversity and T-cell counts at one year after transplant derived mostly from new T cells.

A library of TCRbeta sequences, prepared with unique molecular identifiers, was generated. TCRdb reprocessed the PCR reads with MiXCR, giving one entry per CDR3 protein. The table shows under 250,000 distinct CDR3 sequences, with roughly a quarter occurring only once. The TCR originated in a female patient between 2 and 10 years old who had a stem cell transplant for congenital amegakaryocytic thrombocytopenia, so the T cells may come from the graft donor. The sample in question was PBMCs, mostly from graft donor cells, obtained 360 days after TCRalphabeta/CD19-depleted stem cell transplant. The V call is TRBV5-5, the J call TRBJ2-1; 9 nucleotides align to TRBD2. Written as DNA, the CDR3 is TGTGCCAGCAGCTGGACCGGGACTAGCTTCGATGAGCAGTTCTTC. Translated, it gives CASSWTGTSFDEQFF. Combining the CDR3 with reference TRBV5-5 and TRBJ2-1 gives the whole variable domain DAGVTQSPTHLIKTRGQQVTLRCSPISGHKSVSWYQQVLGQGPQFIFQYYEKEERGRGNFPDRFSARQFPNYSSELNVNALLLGDSALYLCASSWTGTSFDEQFFGPGTRLTVL.